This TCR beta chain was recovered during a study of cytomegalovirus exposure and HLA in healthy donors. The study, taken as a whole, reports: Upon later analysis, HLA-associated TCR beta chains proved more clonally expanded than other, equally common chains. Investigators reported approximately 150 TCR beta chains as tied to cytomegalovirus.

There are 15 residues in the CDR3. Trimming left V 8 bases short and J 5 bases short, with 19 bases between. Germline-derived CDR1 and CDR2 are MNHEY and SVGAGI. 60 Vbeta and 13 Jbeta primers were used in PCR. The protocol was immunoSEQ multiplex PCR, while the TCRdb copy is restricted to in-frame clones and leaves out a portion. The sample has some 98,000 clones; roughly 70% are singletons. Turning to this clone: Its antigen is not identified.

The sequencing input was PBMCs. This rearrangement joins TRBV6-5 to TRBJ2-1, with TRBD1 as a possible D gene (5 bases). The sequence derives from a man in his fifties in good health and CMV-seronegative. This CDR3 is CASARPGPHHNEQFF. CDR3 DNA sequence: TGTGCCAGCGCTCGTCCAGGGCCTCATCACAATGAGCAGTTCTTC.